These 9 T cell receptor beta chains were all obtained from the same sample, sequenced in a study of beta chain features in type 1 diabetes. Since all of the isolated RNA was reverse transcribed, expressed TCRB transcripts were what got sequenced. Sequencing used immunoSEQ multiplex PCR; TCRdb keeps in-frame clones, though not all of them. The table includes about 250,000 clones, around 14% detected once. The sequenced material came from naive CD4+ T cells from blood. Every receptor here comes from a middle-aged woman in good health.

There are a few counts of this clone. The rearrangement links TRBV15 to TRBJ2-1, with a possible D match to TRBD2 (5 bases). Germline lookup yields CDR1 LNHNV and CDR2 YYDKDF (reference sequence). The V gene lost 3 bases and the J gene lost 10 bases, with 10 bases spanning the gap. CDR3 length: 12 amino acids. CDR3 coding DNA: TGTGCCACCAGCAGGGGAGACGTGGAGCAGTTCTTC. Encoded protein: CATSRGDVEQFF.

Only a few counts were recorded for this clone. The J gene is TRBJ2-7, the V gene TRBV18; weak D call: TRBD2 (5 bases). V dropped 3 bases and J dropped 0 bases, with 18 bases sitting between them. Germline lookup yields CDR1 KGHSH and CDR2 LQKENI. The CDR3 is 17 amino acids. CDR3 residues: CASSPIISQAGSYEQYF. DNA of the CDR3: TGTGCCAGCTCACCCATTATATCGCAGGCGGGCTCCTACGAGCAGTACTTC. Full variable domain (remainder filled in from reference TRBV18 and TRBJ2-7): NAGVMQNPRHLVRRRGQEARLRCSPMKGHSHVYWYRQLPEEGLKFMVYLQKENIIDESGMPKERFSAEFPKEGPSILRIQQVVRGDSAAYFCASSPIISQAGSYEQYFGPGTRLTVT.

This clone appeared a few times. This chain uses TRBV18 with TRBJ2-5, with TRBD1 matching over 9 bases. The V gene end was trimmed by 0 bases and the J gene end by 2 bases; junction bases not matched to a gene: 1. This CDR3 spans 15 amino acids. Germline V gene sequence: CDR1 KGHSH, CDR2 LQKENI. CDR3 loop: CASSPPGTGQETQYF. CDR3 DNA: TGTGCCAGCTCACCACCGGGGACAGGGCAAGAGACCCAGTACTTC.

This clone was detected only a few times. The chain has TRBV27 and TRBJ2-3, with a tentative D call TRBD2 (6 bases). Germline CDR1 is MNHEY and CDR2 is SMNVEV (reference sequence). The CDR3 is made up of 12 amino acids. With 3 bases removed from V and 6 bases from J, the gap between germline ends came to 7 bases. CDR3 sequence (DNA): TGTGCCAGCAGTTTTCGGGGGGATACGCAGTATTTT. Translated, it gives CASSFRGDTQYF.

The rearrangement uses TRBV18 and TRBJ1-6; TRBD1 matches at 7 bases. Germline V CDR1 and CDR2: KGHSH, LQKENI. The CDR3 has 15 amino acids. J gave up 9 bases and V 2 bases, and 7 bases lay outside the gene matches. CDR3 amino acids: CASSPSTGVGSPLHF. DNA of the CDR3: TGTGCCAGCTCACCATCTACAGGGGTGGGTTCACCCCTCCACTTT.

There are a few counts of this clone. The chain combines TRBV4-1 with TRBJ1-1, with 9 nucleotides matching TRBD1. The V segment lost 1 base and the J segment 2 bases; nucleotides outside the gene matches: 14. CDR1 and CDR2 from the germline V gene are MGHRA and YSYEKL. This CDR3 is built from 19 residues. CDR3 DNA sequence: TGCGCCAGCAGCCAAGTGCCGGGACAGGGATTTTCTCTAAACACTGAAGCTTTCTTT. Its translation is CASSQVPGQGFSLNTEAFF.

V usage is TRBV7-2 and J usage is TRBJ2-5; tentative D call: TRBD1 (6 bases). The ends were cut back, 6 bases at V and 13 bases at J, with 18 bases in the middle. The V gene's germline CDR1 is SGHTA and CDR2 FQGNSA. The CDR3 contains 12 residues. The CDR3 DNA is TGTGCCAGCAGAGCTCCCCAGGGGACGCGGTACTTC. It codes for CASRAPQGTRYF.

In its sample, this clone was seen a few times. The CDR3 nucleotides are TGTGCCAGTAGTATTGGGGCTATCACAGATACGCAGTATTTT. This sequence encodes CASSIGAITDTQYF. The V call is TRBV19, the J call TRBJ2-3; tentative D call: TRBD1 (5 bases). Germline CDR1 and CDR2: LNHDA and SQIVND (reference sequence). The CDR3 has 14 amino acids. Deletions cut 3 bases from V and 2 bases from J, with 9 bases between.

The gene calls are TRBV2 and TRBJ2-3; 15 bases are a match to TRBD2. The germline CDR1 and CDR2 sequences are SNHLY and FYNNEI. The CDR3 totals 16 residues. The V and J ends lost 4 bases and 4 bases, in that order; junction bases with no gene match: 3. CDR3 DNA: TGTGCCAGCAGTGTCGGACTAGCGGGGGGGGCAGATACGCAGTATTTT. It is translated as CASSVGLAGGADTQYF.